These 28 T cell receptor beta chains were sequenced from one sample in a study of cytomegalovirus exposure and HLA in healthy donors. The primer mix had 60 Vbeta and 13 Jbeta primers. Method: immunoSEQ multiplex PCR; TCRdb's copy keeps in-frame clones and lacks some. The sample records approximately 180,000 clones, over 75% being singletons. Material for sequencing was PBMCs. The receptors were sampled from a man aged 18-30 years in good health and CMV-seronegative.

This chain uses TRBV4-3 with TRBJ2-2; unclear D gene. This CDR3 is 14 amino acids long. CDR1 and CDR2 from the germline V gene are LGHNA and YSLEER. V was clipped by 1 base and J by 3 bases, with 6 bases between them. CDR3 protein: CASSQGIYTGELFF. Written as DNA, the CDR3 is TGCGCCAGCAGCCAAGGTATCTACACCGGGGAGCTGTTTTTT.

V is TRBV9 and J is TRBJ2-7; a weak D match, TRBD2 (5 bases). With 4 bases removed from V and 7 bases from J, the gap between germline ends came to 21 bases. The CDR3 has 15 residues. The germline gives CDR1 SGDLS, CDR2 YYNGEE. CDR3 loop: CASSPLADPNGEQYF. CDR3 DNA: TGTGCCAGCAGCCCCCTAGCAGATCCGAATGGGGAGCAGTACTTC.

About this clone: Distinct nucleotide sequences in the sample also encode this CDR3. The genes are TRBV7-9 and TRBJ1-2; 8 nucleotides agree with TRBD1. The V segment lost 4 bases and the J segment 11 bases; nucleotides outside the gene matches: 18. The germline V gene encodes CDR1 SEHNR and CDR2 FQNEAQ (reference sequence). The CDR3 is 16 amino acids. The CDR3 DNA reads TGTGCCAGCAGCTCCCCAATTCCGGGGCAGGGGGCGCGGTACACCTTC. As protein: CASSSPIPGQGARYTF.

This clone was recorded a few times. The chain is built from TRBV7-2 and TRBJ1-1, with unresolved D. Germline V gives CDR1 SGHTA, CDR2 FQGNSA. The CDR3 contains 15 residues. Trimming took 4 bases from V and 6 from J, leaving 18 bases between them. In nucleotides, the CDR3 is TGTGCCAGCAGCTCAAACCCGGCCGGGTTCGCTGAAGCTTTCTTT. Protein sequence: CASSSNPAGFAEAFF. The whole variable domain, filled in from reference TRBV7-2 and TRBJ1-1, reads GAGVSQSPSNKVTEKGKDVELRCDPISGHTALYWYRQSLGQGLEFLIYFQGNSAPDKSGLPSDRFSAERTGGSVSTLTIQRTQQEDSAVYLCASSSNPAGFAEAFFGQGTRLTVV.

The chain has TRBV9 and TRBJ1-4; 9 bases are a match to TRBD1. Trimming at V came to 3 bases and at J to 5 bases, leaving 5 bases not matched to a gene. The CDR3 covers 15 residues. Germline values: CDR1 SGDLS, CDR2 YYNGEE. This chain's CDR3 is CASSETGTGNEKLFF. CDR3 DNA: TGTGCCAGCAGCGAAACCGGGACAGGGAATGAAAAACTGTTTTTT.

On this clone: One end of the junction varies from germline; a read error may be responsible. The V and J genes are TRBV7-7 and TRBJ2-1; perhaps TRBD2 as D (6 bases). Germline CDR1 is SSHAT and CDR2 is FNYEAQ (reference sequence). The CDR3 runs 15 residues. CDR3 sequence: CASSLGRGLGNEQFF. In DNA form, the CDR3 reads TGTGCTAGCAGCTTAGGTCGGGGGTTAGGGAATGAGCAGTTCTTC.

The V and J genes are TRBV9 and TRBJ2-2; D unclear. Trimming took off 4 bases at V and 6 bases at J, with 10 bases between the two ends. This CDR3 comprises 13 residues. Germline CDR1 reads SGDLS; CDR2 reads YYNGEE. In nucleotides, the CDR3 is TGTGCCAGCAGCTCTGCGGATCCCGGGGAGCTGTTTTTT. This sequence encodes CASSSADPGELFF.

The sample holds a few counts of this clone. The chain combines TRBV27 with TRBJ2-5; TRBD2 matches 9 bases. This CDR3 contains 18 residues. Germline loops: CDR1 MNHEY, CDR2 SMNVEV (reference sequence). V dropped 6 bases and J dropped 7; count of bases not matched to a gene: 21. The CDR3 region has the DNA TGTGCCAGCAGCGGTCTCGGAACTAAGCGGGGGGCCCTAGGGACCCAGTACTTC. Protein product: CASSGLGTKRGALGTQYF.

V usage is TRBV7-6 and J usage is TRBJ1-2; 9 positions match TRBD1. Germline V CDR1 and CDR2: SGHVS, FNYEAQ. V lost 1 base, J lost 6 bases, and 3 bases stayed unmatched. CDR3 size: 14 residues. Written as DNA, the CDR3 is TGTGCCAGCAGCTTAGGTACAGGGGGCCATGGCTACACCTTC. Protein: CASSLGTGGHGYTF.

The genes are TRBV28 and TRBJ2-3, with 11 bases fitting TRBD2. In germline, CDR1 is MDHEN, CDR2 SYDVKM. Unmatched junction bases numbered 8, after V lost 6 bases and J lost 0 bases. This CDR3 comprises 17 residues. Here the CDR3 reads CASSRLAGYSSTDTQYF. The CDR3 DNA follows: TGTGCCAGCAGCCGACTAGCGGGATATTCTAGCACAGATACGCAGTATTTT.

The DNA of the CDR3 is TGTGCCAGTAGCCCGCGGGGCGCGGACGAGCAGTACTTC. Translation: CASSPRGADEQYF. This chain uses TRBV19 with TRBJ2-7, with a possible D match to TRBD2 (6 bases). CDR1 is LNHDA, CDR2 SQIVND, per germline (reference sequence). Deletions cut 6 bases from V and 5 bases from J, with 14 bases between. The CDR3 extends over 13 amino acids.

This clone was seen only a few times. V usage is TRBV30 and J usage is TRBJ1-2, with 7 nucleotides matching TRBD1. Trimming cost V 5 bases and J 2 bases; bases outside gene matches: 5. The CDR3 runs 13 residues. Germline V gives CDR1 GTSNPN, CDR2 SVGIG (reference sequence). The CDR3 here is CAWYPGGNYGYTF. As DNA, the CDR3 is TGTGCCTGGTACCCAGGGGGGAACTATGGCTACACCTTC.

The CDR3 nucleotides read TGCGCCAGCAGCCAAGGTTTAGTTCCCGGGGAGCTGTTTTTT. It translates to CASSQGLVPGELFF. V usage is TRBV4-1 and J usage is TRBJ2-2; D is undetermined. Trimming took off 1 base at V and 6 bases at J, with 9 bases between the two ends. This CDR3 is 14 amino acids long. Germline assignment: CDR1 MGHRA and CDR2 YSYEKL.

The chain joins TRBV19 to TRBJ2-3; weak D call: TRBD1 (6 bases). Germline V gene sequence: CDR1 LNHDA, CDR2 SQIVND (reference sequence). CDR3 size: 12 residues. Trimming removed 4 bases at V and 6 bases at J, with 8 bases between. CDR3 sequence (DNA): TGTGCCAGTAGTACAGGGGTGGATACGCAGTATTTT. It yields the protein CASSTGVDTQYF.

Only a few counts were recorded for this clone. The V and J genes are TRBV5-6 and TRBJ2-1, with 7 bases lining up with TRBD2. The junction had 15 bases not matched to a gene; V was cut back by 3 bases and J by 6 bases. The CDR3 is made up of 17 amino acids. Per the germline V gene, CDR1 is SGHDT and CDR2 is YYEEEE. CDR3 sequence reads: CASSSPPFAGDVNEQFF. In nucleotides, the CDR3 is TGTGCCAGCAGCTCCCCCCCCTTCGCGGGGGATGTCAATGAGCAGTTCTTC.

This clone was counted only a few times. This rearrangement joins TRBV7-2 to TRBJ1-5, with unresolved D. Germline assignment: CDR1 SGHTA and CDR2 FQGNSA. This CDR3 region has 14 residues. V lost 5 bases, J lost 2 bases, and 10 bases lay in between. CDR3 sequence reads: CASSLRSGNQPQHF. Here the CDR3 DNA reads TGTGCCAGCAGCCTCCGATCGGGCAATCAGCCCCAGCATTTT.

In this sample, this clone turned up once. The chain combines TRBV29-1 with TRBJ1-2; TRBD1 is a possible D gene (5 bases). V was trimmed by 4 bases and J by 8 bases, leaving 20 bases between them. Germline V lookup: CDR1 SQVTM, CDR2 ANQGSEA. CDR3 length equals 14 residues. CDR3 sequence: CSVVGGRGAEGYTF. The CDR3 DNA reads TGCAGCGTTGTGGGGGGGAGAGGGGCGGAGGGCTACACCTTC. The full variable domain, its missing parts supplied by reference TRBV29-1 and TRBJ1-2, is SAVISQKPSRDICQRGTSLTIQCQVDSQVTMMFWYRQQPGQSLTLIATANQGSEATYESGFVIDKFPISRPNLTFSTLTVSNMSPEDSSIYLCSVVGGRGAEGYTFGSGTRLTVV.

This clone was detected only a few times. The rearrangement uses TRBV5-1 and TRBJ1-1; D is unresolved. Germline CDR1 and CDR2: SGHRS and YFSETQ. The CDR3 is 14 amino acids. Trimming removed 2 bases from V and 4 bases from J, with 12 bases in between. The DNA for the CDR3 is TGCGCCAGCAGCTTCCGGGCTGGGAGCACTGAAGCTTTCTTT. It translates to CASSFRAGSTEAFF.

V and J are TRBV9 and TRBJ1-4; possible D gene TRBD1, 6 bases. The germline V gene has CDR1 SGDLS and CDR2 YYNGEE. V dropped 3 bases and J dropped 8 bases, with 17 bases sitting between them. The CDR3 sequence is 15 residues long. CDR3 coding DNA: TGTGCCAGCAGCGGACACAGGGATTCAATCGAAAAACTGTTTTTT. Its protein product is CASSGHRDSIEKLFF.

This chain uses TRBV7-2 with TRBJ1-2, with 7 positions matching TRBD1. This CDR3 is 13 amino acids long. Germline CDR1 reads SGHTA; CDR2 reads FQGNSA. Trimming at V came to 4 bases and at J to 6 bases, leaving 5 bases not matched to a gene. The CDR3 sequence: CASSYRQGDGYTF. DNA of the CDR3: TGTGCCAGCAGCTATAGACAGGGTGATGGCTACACCTTC.

This sequence joins TRBV5-1 and TRBJ2-3; 10 positions match TRBD1. V dropped 4 bases and J dropped 4; count of bases not matched to a gene: 6. The germline V gene has CDR1 SGHRS and CDR2 YFSETQ. The CDR3 sequence is 15 residues long. In DNA form, the CDR3 reads TGCGCCAGCAGCAGCCGGACAGGGGGGTCAGATACGCAGTATTTT. Encoded protein: CASSSRTGGSDTQYF. Together with reference TRBV5-1 and TRBJ2-3, the CDR3 gives the full variable domain: KAGVTQTPRYLIKTRGQQVTLSCSPISGHRSVSWYQQTPGQGLQFLFEYFSETQRNKGNFPGRFSGRQFSNSRSEMNVSTLELGDSALYLCASSSRTGGSDTQYFGPGTRLTVL.

The rearrangement links TRBV7-9 to TRBJ2-7; tentatively, D is TRBD2 (5 bases). Trimming took off 6 bases at V and 5 bases at J, with 11 bases between the two ends. Germline loops: CDR1 SEHNR, CDR2 FQNEAQ (reference sequence). This CDR3 comprises 12 residues. The CDR3 loop reads CASRRESHEQYF. Written as DNA, the CDR3 is TGTGCCAGCAGGAGGGAGTCCCACGAGCAGTACTTC. Filled out from reference TRBV7-9 and TRBJ2-7, the complete variable domain reads DTGVSQNPRHKITKRGQNVTFRCDPISEHNRLYWYRQTLGQGPEFLTYFQNEAQLEKSRLLSDRFSAERPKGSFSTLEIQRTEQGDSAMYLCASRRESHEQYFGPGTRLTVT.

CDR3 region: CASSGTSRLTDTQYF. The CDR3 DNA reads TGTGCCAGCTCTGGGACTAGCCGTTTGACAGATACGCAGTATTTT. The V and J genes are TRBV18 and TRBJ2-3; 9 bases line up with TRBD2. Germline CDR1 reads KGHSH; CDR2 reads LQKENI. V shed 6 bases and J 3 bases; nucleotides not matched to a gene: 7. CDR3 length equals 15 residues.

The chain carries TRBV7-2 and TRBJ1-5; D call uncertain. Trimming cost V 5 bases and J 6 bases, with 11 bases left between them. This CDR3 contains 13 residues. Per germline, CDR1 SGHTA and CDR2 FQGNSA. The CDR3 loop is CASSPLGVQPQHF. CDR3 DNA: TGTGCCAGCAGCCCACTAGGAGTTCAGCCCCAGCATTTT.

The chain is built from TRBV6-5 and TRBJ1-6; D call uncertain. CDR1 and CDR2 (germline): MNHEY, SVGAGI. The CDR3 consists of 14 residues. Trimming took 6 bases from V and 4 from J, leaving 10 bases between them. DNA of the CDR3: TGTGCCAGCAGCCTGAGGAGGTATAATTCACCCCTCCACTTT. Protein sequence: CASSLRRYNSPLHF.

This clone appeared once. The V call is TRBV9, the J call TRBJ1-2, with TRBD1 as a possible D gene (6 bases). Germline CDR1 is SGDLS and CDR2 is YYNGEE. The CDR3 is 15 amino acids. V was cut by 0 bases and J by 2 bases, with 11 bases left in between. CDR3 residues: CASSVGGHANYGYTF. CDR3 bases: TGTGCCAGCAGCGTAGGGGGACACGCGAACTATGGCTACACCTTC.

The chain is built from TRBV5-1 and TRBJ2-2; 10 bases align to TRBD2. Germline V gene lookup returns CDR1 SGHRS and CDR2 YFSETQ. This CDR3 has 15 residues. The junction had 1 base not matched to a gene; V was cut back by 2 bases and J by 3 bases. The CDR3 DNA follows: TGCGCCAGCAGCTTAGGACTAGCGGACACCGGGGAGCTGTTTTTT. Protein: CASSLGLADTGELFF.

This clone has just a few counts. This chain's CDR3 is CASSLGRGFSSYNEQFF. The CDR3 DNA sequence: TGTGCCAGCAGTCTAGGCCGCGGATTCAGCTCCTACAATGAGCAGTTCTTC. The rearrangement uses TRBV28 and TRBJ2-1; D is unclear. Trimming removed 5 bases from V and 0 bases from J, with 17 bases in between. Germline lookup yields CDR1 MDHEN and CDR2 SYDVKM. The CDR3 runs to 17 residues. The full variable domain, rest sourced from reference TRBV28 and TRBJ2-1, is DVKVTQSSRYLVKRTGEKVFLECVQDMDHENMFWYRQDPGLGLRLIYFSYDVKMKEKGDIPEGYSVSREKKERFSLILESASTNQTSMYLCASSLGRGFSSYNEQFFGPGTRLTVL.